The rows below give T cell receptor beta chains drawn from one sample of a study of blood T cell repertoires in COVID-19. Here immunoSEQ multiplex PCR was the method, and the copy in TCRdb shows in-frame clones only, minus some. The repertoire has 300,000 to 400,000 clones, 75% to 90% of them found once; the top ten carry around 7.5%. The source material was peripheral blood. The receptor set was obtained from a woman in her sixties with COVID-19, enrolled during active disease. Both conserved end residues are part of each CDR3. The D gene is left open where the match is weak. Size is stated for part of the rows, as once, few or many counts, or as a class when the clone is expanded.

d_gene	len	abundance	v_gene	j_gene	CDR3nt	CDR3aa
NA	15	NA	TRBV7-2	TRBJ2-1	TGTGCCAGCACCGGGTGGATCAGCTCCTACAATGAGCAGTTCTTC	CASTGWISSYNEQFF
NA	14	NA	TRBV9	TRBJ2-1	TGTGCCAGCAGCGTCAGAGGCTCCTACAATGAGCAGTTCTTC	CASSVRGSYNEQFF
TRBD2	16	NA	TRBV11-2	TRBJ2-3	TGTGCCAGCAGCTCGGGACTAGCGGCTTACACAGATACGCAGTATTTT	CASSSGLAAYTDTQYF
TRBD2	16	NA	TRBV15	TRBJ2-3	TGTGCCACCAGCAGAGATATAGCGGGGGGGCCGAATACGCAGTATTTT	CATSRDIAGGPNTQYF
TRBD1	14	NA	TRBV13	TRBJ1-2	TGTGCCAGCAGCTCCTCGACAGGGGGTTATGGCTACACCTTC	CASSSSTGGYGYTF
NA	15	NA	TRBV9	TRBJ2-2	TGTGCCAGCAGCGTACAGGGGGGAGAAACCGGGGAGCTGTTTTTT	CASSVQGGETGELFF
TRBD2	16	NA	TRBV25-1	TRBJ2-1	TGTGCCACACAGGGGGGCGGGACTAGCGGCTACAATGAGCAGTTCTTC	CATQGGGTSGYNEQFF
TRBD2	16	NA	TRBV7-3	TRBJ2-7	TGTGCCAGCAGCTTGGGAGGACTAGCGGGGGGCTACGAGCAGTACTTC	CASSLGGLAGGYEQYF
TRBD1	15	NA	TRBV11-2	TRBJ1-2	TGTGCCAGCAGCTACCCACAGGGGGCGGACTATGGCTACACCTTC	CASSYPQGADYGYTF
TRBD2	16	NA	TRBV4-3	TRBJ2-3	TGCGCCAGCAGCCCTCAGCGGGGGGGCCCTTTAGATACGCAGTATTTT	CASSPQRGGPLDTQYF
TRBD2	14	NA	TRBV5-1	TRBJ2-2	TGCGCCAGCAGCCGGACTAGCTCGACCGGGGAGCTGTTTTTT	CASSRTSSTGELFF
TRBD2	15	NA	TRBV6-1	TRBJ2-3	TGTGCCAGCAGTGACCGAGCGGGGGTCGGGGATACGCAGTATTTT	CASSDRAGVGDTQYF
TRBD1	14	few	TRBV5-1	TRBJ1-2	TGCGCCAGCAGCGGCCCACAGGGGGCGCTTGGCTACACCTTC	CASSGPQGALGYTF
NA	14	NA	TRBV6-5	TRBJ1-1	TGTGCCAGCAGTCCACAATTGGTGAACACTGAAGCTTTCTTT	CASSPQLVNTEAFF
TRBD1	14	NA	TRBV6-1	TRBJ1-2	TGTGCCAGCAGTGAAAGGCGGGACAGTTATGGCTACACCTTC	CASSERRDSYGYTF
TRBD2	14	NA	TRBV6-5	TRBJ2-2	TGTGCCAGCAGACCCGGACTAGTCCCCGGGGAGCTGTTTTTT	CASRPGLVPGELFF
NA	15	NA	TRBV7-9	TRBJ1-2	TGTGCCAGCAGCCAACTCCAGGAGGCTGACTATGGCTACACCTTC	CASSQLQEADYGYTF
NA	11	NA	TRBV25-1	TRBJ2-7	TGTGCCAGCAGTGAGTTCTTAGAGCAGTACTTC	CASSEFLEQYF
TRBD1	16	NA	TRBV6-2/TRBV6-3	TRBJ1-4	TGTGCCAGCAGTTATGCCCGGACAGGGGGGAATGAAAAACTGTTTTTT	CASSYARTGGNEKLFF
TRBD1	17	NA	TRBV10-3	TRBJ1-2	TGTGCCATCAGTGAGGGCCGGACAGGGTGGGAAAACTATGGCTACACCTTC	CAISEGRTGWENYGYTF
TRBD1	15	NA	TRBV5-1	TRBJ2-2	TGCGCCAGCAACCCCGGGACAGGGGGGACCGGGGAGCTGTTTTTT	CASNPGTGGTGELFF
TRBD2	15	NA	TRBV5-1	TRBJ2-7	TGCGCCAGCAGCTTGGGCACTAGCGGGGGCTACGAGCAGTACTTC	CASSLGTSGGYEQYF
NA	15	NA	TRBV5-4	TRBJ1-3	TGTGCCAGCAGCTTGGATAGGGGGAGCGGAAACACCATATATTTT	CASSLDRGSGNTIYF
NA	10	once	TRBV19	TRBJ2-5	TGTGCCACGAGTCGAGAGACCCAGTACTTC	CATSRETQYF
NA	16	NA	TRBV19	TRBJ1-2	TGTGCCAGTAGTATAGATCCCGCCAGGATCGACTATGGCTACACCTTC	CASSIDPARIDYGYTF
NA	13	once	TRBV18	TRBJ2-3	TGTGCCAGCTCACCCTTCAGCACAGATACGCAGTATTTT	CASSPFSTDTQYF